This paragraph covers one T cell receptor (beta chain) sequence. Antigen: not known. The method was immunoSEQ multiplex PCR; TCRdb's version includes in-frame clones alone and lacks a portion of them. The sample includes 150,000 to 200,000 clones, around 94% of them seen just once. The data were obtained in a study of T cell responses to AZD1222 COVID-19 vaccine. General study findings and limits: In a largely white British group with more females than males, clonal diversity was possibly underestimated. Repertoires were sampled only after the peak T cell response. The number of AZD1222 recipients seropositive at baseline was only 6 or 7.

Sequenced here: peripheral blood, sampled on day 0 of AZD1222 vaccination. The receptor was isolated from an adult in good health.

The CDR3 loop reads CASSLQGSGEQYF. Here the CDR3 DNA reads TGTGCCAGCAGTTTGCAGGGCAGTGGCGAGCAGTACTTC. The chain has TRBV12-3 or TRBV12-4 and TRBJ2-7; maybe TRBD1 (5 bases). Trimming stripped 3 bases from V and 6 bases from J, with 12 bases between. The CDR3 spans 13 residues.